What follows describes a single T cell receptor (beta chain). The data originate from a study of blood T cell repertoires in COVID-19. Original processing notes: Estimated nucleated cell counts came from reference gene primer amplification. Clones were read by immunoSEQ multiplex PCR, and TCRdb kept only the in-frame ones, dropping some. V and J calls and clone size are copied from that table; D and trimming were computed from the DNA. The sample consists of 200,000 to 300,000 clones, over 70% of them appearing once. CDR1 is SEHNR and CDR2 is FQNEAQ in the germline V gene (reference sequence). The CDR3 sequence is 13 residues long. V dropped 3 bases and J dropped 2 bases, with 7 bases sitting between them.

This receptor was obtained from a woman over 75 with acute or convalescent COVID-19. The chain is built from TRBV7-9 and TRBJ1-1, with D hard to call. Material: peripheral blood. The CDR3 region is CASSLGTNTEAFF. The CDR3 bases are TGTGCCAGCAGCTTGGGCACAAACACTGAAGCTTTCTTT.